Sequencing of this T cell receptor (beta chain) was carried out in a study of blood T cell repertoires in COVID-19. Clones were read by immunoSEQ multiplex PCR, and TCRdb kept only the in-frame ones, dropping some. The sample includes 250,000 to 350,000 clones, 75% to 95% seen only once; the top ten take 0.95% to 1.3%. CDR1 and CDR2 from the germline V gene are LNHNV and YYDKDF (reference sequence). V was pared by 2 bases and J by 6 bases, with 7 bases of the junction left unmatched. The CDR3 is made up of 15 amino acids. This receptor was taken from a woman under 40 who had recovered from COVID-19. The chain uses TRBV15 and TRBJ1-5; 7 bases are shared with TRBD1. The sequencing sample was made of PBMCs or T cells enriched from blood (not recorded which). CDR3 nucleotide sequence: TGTGCCACCAGCAGATACGACAGGGTCCCTCAGCCCCAGCATTTT. Amino acid sequence: CATSRYDRVPQPQHF. The complete variable domain, with remaining parts taken from reference TRBV15 and TRBJ1-5, reads DAMVIQNPRYQVTQFGKPVTLSCSQTLNHNVMYWYQQKSSQAPKLLFHYYDKDFNNEADTPDNFQSRRPNTSFCFLDIRSPGLGDTAMYLCATSRYDRVPQPQHFGDGTRLSIL.